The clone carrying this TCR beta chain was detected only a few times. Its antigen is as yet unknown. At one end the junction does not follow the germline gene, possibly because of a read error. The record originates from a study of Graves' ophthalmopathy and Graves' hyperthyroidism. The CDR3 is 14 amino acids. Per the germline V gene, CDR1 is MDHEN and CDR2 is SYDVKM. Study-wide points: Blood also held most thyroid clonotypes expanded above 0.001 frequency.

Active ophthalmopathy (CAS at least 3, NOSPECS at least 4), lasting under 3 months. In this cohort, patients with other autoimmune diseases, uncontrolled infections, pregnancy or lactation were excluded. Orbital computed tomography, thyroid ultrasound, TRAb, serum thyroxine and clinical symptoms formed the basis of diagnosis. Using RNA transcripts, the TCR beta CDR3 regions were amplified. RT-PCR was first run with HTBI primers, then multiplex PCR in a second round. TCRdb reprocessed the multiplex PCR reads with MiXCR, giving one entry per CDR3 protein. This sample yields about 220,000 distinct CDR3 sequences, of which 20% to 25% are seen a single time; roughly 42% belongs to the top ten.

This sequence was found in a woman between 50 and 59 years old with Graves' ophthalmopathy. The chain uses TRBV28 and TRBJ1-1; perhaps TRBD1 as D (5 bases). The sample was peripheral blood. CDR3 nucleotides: TGTGCCAGCAACCAGGCACAGGCGAAAACTGAAGCTTCCTTT. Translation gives CASNQAQAKTEASF.